The 25 T cell receptor beta chains below were found in one sample sequenced in a study of blood T cells in healthy people across ages (dated by TCRdb to between 2014 and 2017). Receptor libraries were prepared by 5' RACE. Sequencing was performed on an Illumina HiSeq 2500. A second PCR of roughly 7 to 11 cycles was performed with a sample-barcoded 5' primer and a J-beta primer mix. The raw public reads went through TCRdb reprocessing: fastp at Q25, MiXCR clone calling, in-frame beta chains kept. Rows are unified per CDR3 protein, each entry keeping the most common DNA and genes. The sample table records some 880,000 distinct CDR3 sequences; about 36% of these occur just once. The ten largest clones capture roughly 13% of the sample. Material for sequencing was blood. These receptors all come from a man in his late teens or twenties in good health.

The rearrangement uses TRBV29-1 and TRBJ2-2; D call uncertain. CDR3 size: 10 residues. Germline V gene data show CDR1 as SQVTM and CDR2 as ANQGSEA. Trimming left V 7 bases short and J 7 bases short, with 7 bases between. The CDR3 sequence is CSAFYGELFF. DNA for the CDR3: TGCAGCGCCTTTTACGGGGAGCTGTTTTTT.

This chain joins TRBV15 and TRBJ2-7, with 10 bases identical to TRBD1. CDR3 length: 15 amino acids. Trimming removed 3 bases from V and 6 bases from J; junction bases left unmatched: 8. The germline gives CDR1 LNHNV, CDR2 YYDKDF (reference sequence). Here the CDR3 DNA reads TGTGCCACCAGCAGGGGCGACAGGGGGCTTTCCGAGCAGTACTTC. Its protein is CATSRGDRGLSEQYF.

This clonotype turned up a few times. The chain joins TRBV11-1 to TRBJ2-2; 7 nucleotides align to TRBD1. CDR1 is SGHAT and CDR2 is FQDESV in the germline V gene (reference sequence). There are 14 residues in the CDR3. Unmatched junction bases numbered 7, after V lost 10 bases and J lost 2 bases. This CDR3 is CATETGTNTGELFF. The CDR3 DNA sequence: TGTGCCACCGAGACAGGGACCAACACCGGGGAGCTGTTTTTT.

The rearrangement links TRBV6-1 to TRBJ1-1; 7 nucleotides line up with TRBD1. The V segment lost 4 bases and the J segment 1 base; nucleotides outside the gene matches: 3. The CDR3 is 14 residues long. Germline values: CDR1 MNHNS, CDR2 SASEGT. This chain's CDR3 is CASSGHRGNTEAFF. CDR3 DNA sequence: TGTGCCAGCAGTGGACACAGGGGGAACACTGAAGCTTTCTTT.

This sequence joins TRBV29-1 and TRBJ2-2, with no clear D. The CDR3 sequence is 14 residues long. With 7 bases removed from V and 10 bases from J, the gap between germline ends came to 22 bases. CDR1 SQVTM and CDR2 ANQGSEA come from the germline V gene. This CDR3 is CSADLGRFPSELFF. CDR3 nucleotide sequence: TGCAGCGCAGATTTAGGGCGGTTCCCGTCGGAGCTGTTTTTT.

The V and J genes are TRBV20-1 and TRBJ1-1; the D is unclear. The V gene's germline CDR1 is DFQATT and CDR2 SNEGSKA (reference sequence). The CDR3 is 11 residues long. V lost 8 bases and J 5 bases, leaving 12 bases between the germline ends. CDR3 in amino acids: CSSYLTTEAFF. The CDR3 region has the DNA TGCAGTTCGTACCTTACGACTGAAGCTTTCTTT.

Of note for this clonotype: The germline gene is not matched at one end of the junction; a read error may be the cause. The chain employs TRBV5-1 and TRBJ2-2; possible D gene TRBD1, 6 bases. CDR1 SGHRS and CDR2 YFSETQ come from the germline V gene. CDR3 length: 14 amino acids. CDR3 region: CASRGTANTGELFF. CDR3 DNA: TGTGCCAGCAGGGGTACAGCCAACACCGGGGAGCTGTTTTTT.

As for this clonotype: A junction boundary mismatches the germline segment, possibly from a read error. This chain uses TRBV14 with TRBJ2-6; D is uncertain. The CDR3 runs to 16 residues. Germline CDR1 SGHDN, CDR2 FVKESK. CDR3 in amino acids: CASSPLGSSGTNVLTF. The CDR3 DNA reads as TGTGCCAGCAGCCCCTTGGGGTCCTCTGGGACCAACGTCCTGACTTTC.

The table lists this clonotype with many counts. The chain has TRBV20-1 and TRBJ2-3, with D possibly matching TRBD1 (5 bases). The CDR3 length is 15 residues. V lost 0 bases and J lost 6, with 16 bases in between. Germline-derived CDR1 and CDR2 are DFQATT and SNEGSKA (reference sequence). This CDR3 reads CSARDWGESQDTQYF. DNA of the CDR3: TGCAGTGCTAGAGATTGGGGCGAATCGCAGGATACGCAGTATTTT.

The chain joins TRBV3-1 to TRBJ2-3; D ambiguous. Deletions cut 1 base from V and 4 bases from J, with 9 bases between. This CDR3 comprises 14 residues. CDR1 is LGHDT, CDR2 YNNKEL, per germline (reference sequence). The CDR3 DNA follows: TGTGCCAGCAGCCAAGGAGGACCAGCAGATACGCAGTATTTT. It specifies CASSQGGPADTQYF.

This clonotype was seen repeatedly, ten times or more. The chain joins TRBV14 to TRBJ2-7, with no clear D. V was clipped by 2 bases and J by 1 base, with 6 bases between them. Germline CDR1 is SGHDN and CDR2 is FVKESK. The CDR3 has 13 residues. The CDR3 here is CASSQIGSYEQYF. CDR3 bases: TGTGCCAGCAGCCAAATAGGGTCCTACGAGCAGTACTTC.

This clonotype was picked up many times. The chain is built from TRBV10-3 and TRBJ2-5, with D possibly matching TRBD1 (6 bases). Deletions cut 2 bases from V and 7 bases from J, with 14 bases between. Germline CDR1 and CDR2: ENHRY and SYGVKD. CDR3 length: 14 amino acids. CDR3 coding DNA: TGTGCCATCAGTGAGAGCAGGGGCGAGGGGACCCAGTACTTC. Protein sequence: CAISESRGEGTQYF.

The chain employs TRBV10-3 and TRBJ2-5, with TRBD2 identical over 11 bases. The V segment lost 3 bases and the J segment 11 bases; nucleotides outside the gene matches: 5. Looked up from germline, CDR1 is ENHRY and CDR2 is SYGVKD. The CDR3 covers 13 residues. DNA of the CDR3: TGTGCCATCAGTGAAGGACTAGCGGGTCCACAGTACTTC. Its translation: CAISEGLAGPQYF.

The genes are TRBV12-3 or TRBV12-4 and TRBJ2-7; D is ambiguous. Between the trimmed V and J ends, which lost 5 bases and 4 bases, there was a span of 15 bases. The CDR3 sequence is 14 residues long. In DNA form, the CDR3 reads TGTGCCAGCAGTGTCTCACAGACCGAGTACGAGCAGTACTTC. This sequence encodes CASSVSQTEYEQYF.

The J gene is TRBJ2-1, the V gene TRBV19; TRBD1 matches 8 bases. The V and J ends lost 3 bases and 5 bases, in that order; junction bases with no gene match: 6. Germline V gene data show CDR1 as LNHDA and CDR2 as SQIVND (reference sequence). CDR3 size: 15 residues. CDR3 sequence (DNA): TGTGCCAGTAGTATCGGTTCCAGGGGGCACAATGAGCAGTTCTTC. This translates into CASSIGSRGHNEQFF.

The V gene is TRBV7-9, the J gene TRBJ1-1, with a possible D match to TRBD1 (6 bases). Germline-derived CDR1 and CDR2 are SEHNR and FQNEAQ (reference sequence). There are 16 residues in the CDR3. Trimming left V 6 bases short and J 1 base short, with 18 bases between. The CDR3 loop is CASRPTGGRENTEAFF. The CDR3 nucleotides are TGTGCCAGCAGGCCTACGGGGGGGCGGGAGAACACTGAAGCTTTCTTT.

The table lists this clonotype with many counts. CDR3 loop: CASSLGDITYEQYF. CDR3 sequence (DNA): TGCGCCAGCAGCTTGGGGGACATTACCTACGAGCAGTACTTC. The chain employs TRBV5-1 and TRBJ2-7, with D perhaps matching TRBD1 (6 bases). V was pared by 0 bases and J by 2 bases, with 9 bases between. Germline CDR1 reads SGHRS; CDR2 reads YFSETQ. This CDR3 is 14 amino acids long.

The V and J genes are TRBV4-2 and TRBJ2-6, with D unresolved. The CDR3 totals 15 residues. Germline lookup yields CDR1 LGHNA and CDR2 YNFKEQ. Trimming pared 7 bases from V and 0 bases from J, leaving 10 bases between. CDR3 nucleotides: TGTGCCAGCAAACCGGAGAGCTCTGGGGCCAACGTCCTGACTTTC. Protein sequence: CASKPESSGANVLTF.

In the case of this clonotype: At one of its ends the junction is not consistent with the germline gene, which may arise from a read error. CDR3 in amino acids: CASSLRGGSSNNEQFF. In nucleotides, the CDR3 is TGTGCCAGCAGCTTGCGGGGGGGTAGCTCCAACAATGAGCAGTTCTTC. The V and J genes are TRBV11-1 and TRBJ2-1; 9 bases match TRBD2. The CDR3 contains 16 residues. Germline V CDR1 and CDR2: SGHAT, FQDESV (reference sequence).

This clonotype was observed many times. This sequence joins TRBV12-3 or TRBV12-4 and TRBJ1-2, with a weak D call TRBD1 (5 bases). This CDR3 is built from 13 residues. V shed 3 bases and J shed 1 base, with 6 bases lying between them. The CDR3 spells CASSLGVNYGYTF. DNA for the CDR3: TGTGCCAGCAGTTTGGGGGTTAACTATGGCTACACCTTC.

The rearrangement joins TRBV14 to TRBJ1-1, with D uncertain. Trimming removed 3 bases from V and 8 bases from J, with 4 bases in between. Germline V gene sequence: CDR1 SGHDN, CDR2 FVKESK. The CDR3 is 10 amino acids. The chain's CDR3 is CASSQWEAFF. In DNA, the CDR3 is TGTGCCAGCAGCCAGTGGGAAGCTTTCTTT.

As for this clonotype: A much larger clone lies one base from this, so it may be a read error. V usage is TRBV10-3 and J usage is TRBJ2-5; D is ambiguous. The V and J ends lost 8 bases and 1 base respectively, with 11 bases between them. There are 13 residues in the CDR3. Germline V gene data show CDR1 as ENHRY and CDR2 as SYGVKD. The CDR3 DNA sequence: TGTGCCATCGGCTATTCTCCCCAAGAGACCCAGTACTTC. This gives the protein CAIGYSPQETQYF.

This clonotype was seen repeatedly, ten times or more. The rearrangement uses TRBV29-1 and TRBJ2-7, with D maybe TRBD2 (5 bases). Trimming took 4 bases from V and 4 from J, leaving 17 bases between them. CDR1 is SQVTM and CDR2 is ANQGSEA in the germline V gene. This CDR3 comprises 14 residues. CDR3 sequence (DNA): TGCAGCGTTGTTGGTGAGGGCTCCCAATACGAGCAGTACTTC. This translates into CSVVGEGSQYEQYF.

Worth noting for this clonotype: At one end the junction does not follow the germline gene, possibly because of a read error. V and J are TRBV5-1 and TRBJ2-5; D gene unclear. Germline CDR1 and CDR2: SGHRS and YFSETQ. The CDR3 runs 13 residues. CDR3: CASSFEPTETRYF. Here the CDR3 DNA reads TGCGCCAGCAGCTTCGAGCCGACGGAGACCCGGTACTTC.

This rearrangement joins TRBV7-2 to TRBJ2-1; 11 bases agree with TRBD2. CDR3 size: 17 residues. CDR1 and CDR2 from the germline V gene are SGHTA and FQGNSA. Losses at the gene ends were 3 bases for V and 9 bases for J; bases not matched to a gene: 13. The chain's CDR3 is CASSFLLLAGGPSEQFF. Here the CDR3 DNA reads TGTGCCAGCAGCTTTTTGTTATTAGCGGGGGGGCCTAGTGAGCAGTTCTTC.